This T cell receptor beta chain was retrieved from a study of T cell responses to AZD1222 COVID-19 vaccine. Study details: Both about-4-week and about-12-week second-dose recipients were combined.

General study findings and limits: Without day 14 samples, only post-peak T cell repertoires were studied.

TCRdb's copy holds only in-frame clones and misses some; the assay was immunoSEQ multiplex PCR. The repertoire holds more than 100,000 clones, with roughly 92% as singletons. With respect to this clone: Its antigen is unidentified.

Per germline, CDR1 GTSNPN and CDR2 SVGIG (reference sequence). The length of the CDR3 is 14 residues. Trimming left V 7 bases short and J 1 base short, with 13 bases between. The chain links TRBV30 to TRBJ1-4, with TRBD1 as a possible D gene (6 bases). Sequenced here: peripheral blood, sampled on day 0 of AZD1222 vaccination. The sequence was collected from an adult in good health. CDR3 in DNA: TGTGCCTCCTGGTCGGACAGAACTAATGAAAAACTGTTTTTT. It yields the protein CASWSDRTNEKLFF.